These 29 T cell receptor beta chains originate from one sample sequenced in a study of vaccination and CD4 T cells after COVID-19. The Oncomine TCR Beta short-read assay sequenced DNA from cultured CD4+ T cells. TCRdb passed the PCR reads through MiXCR, listing each CDR3 protein once. Of about 22,000 distinct CDR3 sequences listed, approximately 40% are singletons. The treatment here: approximately nine-day PBMC culture with coronavirus spike peptide pools or control peptides (ViraFEST assay). Antigens for these TCRs are unknown. The specimen was CD4+ T cells from blood, cultured in vitro, collected before SARS-CoV-2 vaccination. The receptors here all came from a human donor who had recovered from COVID-19.

V is TRBV10-1 and J is TRBJ1-1, with 8 bases that match TRBD1. Germline CDR1 WNHNN, CDR2 SYGVQD (reference sequence). Unmatched junction bases numbered 25, after V lost 3 bases and J lost 10 bases. The CDR3 is 19 residues long. The CDR3 sequence is CASSDRVCITQGARSGAFF. Written as DNA, the CDR3 is TGCGCCAGCAGTGACCGAGTCTGTATAACTCAGGGGGCCAGATCGGGAGCTTTCTTT.

This rearrangement joins TRBV19 to TRBJ2-1; the D is unclear. V was pared by 1 base and J by 3 bases, with 7 bases between. This CDR3 is built from 14 residues. Germline V gene lookup returns CDR1 LNHDA and CDR2 SQIVND (reference sequence). The CDR3 protein is CASSIGGSYNEQFF. CDR3 sequence (DNA): TGTGCCAGTAGTATAGGCGGCAGCTACAATGAGCAGTTCTTC.

This sequence joins TRBV28 and TRBJ1-4; D is possibly TRBD1 (5 bases). Per germline, CDR1 MDHEN and CDR2 SYDVKM. CDR3 length equals 14 residues. With 6 bases removed from V and 3 bases from J, the gap between germline ends came to 11 bases. In DNA, the CDR3 is TGTGCCAGCAGCCCCAGGGAGCCTAATGAAAAACTGTTTTTT. This gives the protein CASSPREPNEKLFF.

This chain uses TRBV5-4 with TRBJ1-2; D call uncertain. The CDR3 is 16 residues long. The ends were cut back, 4 bases at V and 4 bases at J, with 20 bases in the middle. The germline CDR1 and CDR2 sequences are SGHNT and YYREEE (reference sequence). In DNA form, the CDR3 reads TGTGCCAGCAGCCCCCAACTGGGAGTAAGGCGCTATGGCTACACCTTC. Protein: CASSPQLGVRRYGYTF. Filled out from reference TRBV5-4 and TRBJ1-2, the complete variable domain reads ETGVTQSPTHLIKTRGQQVTLRCSSQSGHNTVSWYQQALGQGPQFIFQYYREEENGRGNFPPRFSGLQFPNYSSELNVNALELDDSALYLCASSPQLGVRRYGYTFGSGTRLTVV.

The V gene is TRBV28, the J gene TRBJ1-2; D ambiguous. Trimming pared 8 bases from V and 2 bases from J, leaving 12 bases between. Germline V gives CDR1 MDHEN, CDR2 SYDVKM. CDR3 size: 13 residues. CDR3 protein: CASQESANYGYTF. The CDR3 DNA sequence: TGTGCCAGCCAGGAAAGCGCCAACTATGGCTACACCTTC.

This clonotype was seen a few times. The chain uses TRBV7-2 and TRBJ1-2; weak D call: TRBD1 (5 bases). The V end was cut by 4 bases, the J end by 4 bases, with 19 bases between. This CDR3 comprises 16 residues. Germline CDR1 reads SGHTA; CDR2 reads FQGNSA. The CDR3 spells CASSSDSGRWFYGYTF. Written as DNA, the CDR3 is TGTGCCAGCAGCTCGGACTCGGGACGGTGGTTCTATGGCTACACCTTC.

The V gene is TRBV18, the J gene TRBJ1-2; D gene uncertain. The CDR3 is made up of 12 amino acids. The germline V and J ends were trimmed by 0 bases and 8 bases, with 7 bases remaining between them. Germline V lookup: CDR1 KGHSH, CDR2 LQKENI. The CDR3 region has the DNA TGTGCCAGCTCACCACCGGCAGGCGGCTACACCTTC. Its translation: CASSPPAGGYTF. Variable domain in full (rest from reference TRBV18 and TRBJ1-2): NAGVMQNPRHLVRRRGQEARLRCSPMKGHSHVYWYRQLPEEGLKFMVYLQKENIIDESGMPKERFSAEFPKEGPSILRIQQVVRGDSAAYFCASSPPAGGYTFGSGTRLTVV.

The chain couples TRBV20-1 to TRBJ2-3; no reliable D call. The CDR3 covers 12 residues. With 1 base removed from V and 6 bases from J, the gap between germline ends came to 8 bases. Germline V CDR1 and CDR2: DFQATT, SNEGSKA (reference sequence). Here the CDR3 reads CSARVVGDTQYF. The CDR3 nucleotides are TGCAGTGCTAGAGTGGTTGGCGATACGCAGTATTTT.

The rearrangement uses TRBV7-3 and TRBJ1-2; no reliable D call. In germline, CDR1 is SGHTA, CDR2 FQGTGA. The CDR3 loop spans 14 amino acids. V was pared by 5 bases and J by 9 bases, with 19 bases between. CDR3 in DNA: TGTGCCAGCAGCCCCCGGGCGGGCTCTCGGAGCTACACCTTC. Protein sequence: CASSPRAGSRSYTF.

Only a few counts were recorded for this clonotype. This chain joins TRBV28 and TRBJ1-6; D may be TRBD1 (6 bases). The CDR3 extends over 13 amino acids. Trimming removed 7 bases at V and 9 bases at J, with 13 bases between. Germline V gives CDR1 MDHEN, CDR2 SYDVKM. The CDR3 here is CASNIQGGSPLHF. As DNA, the CDR3 is TGTGCCAGCAATATACAGGGTGGTTCACCCCTCCACTTT.

This clonotype was observed a handful of times. J is TRBJ2-7 and V is TRBV7-9; 7 bases are a match to TRBD2. From germline, CDR1 is SEHNR and CDR2 FQNEAQ (reference sequence). There are 15 residues in the CDR3. The V and J ends lost 0 bases and 10 bases, in that order; junction bases with no gene match: 12. CDR3 sequence (DNA): TGTGCCAGCAGCTTAGCGGGGGGAGGGCCAACGCGACAGTACTTC. Protein: CASSLAGGGPTRQYF.

This clonotype showed up just a few times. The chain links TRBV2 to TRBJ2-1; maybe TRBD1 (5 bases). The CDR3 spans 15 residues. Trimming cost V 6 bases and J 4 bases, with 16 bases left between them. Germline V gene data show CDR1 as SNHLY and CDR2 as FYNNEI. The CDR3 loop reads CASSDTTDSYNEQFF. The CDR3, as DNA: TGTGCCAGCAGCGATACTACCGACAGTTACAATGAGCAGTTCTTC.

V usage is TRBV6-4 and J usage is TRBJ1-5; a weak D match, TRBD1 (5 bases). V was trimmed by 0 bases and J by 1 base, leaving 13 bases between them. The CDR3 loop spans 17 amino acids. CDR1 is MRHNA and CDR2 is SNTAGT in the germline V gene. The CDR3 DNA is TGTGCCAGCAGTGACTCGACGGGGGAGGGGAGCAATCAGCCCCAGCATTTT. It translates to CASSDSTGEGSNQPQHF.

The chain employs TRBV7-2 and TRBJ2-2; either TRBD1 or TRBD2 may fit D (5 bases each). The CDR3 loop spans 16 amino acids. Trimming shortened V by 4 bases and J by 2 bases, and 14 bases separated the two germline ends. Germline CDR1 SGHTA, CDR2 FQGNSA. The CDR3 spells CASSWLGTRNTGELFF. The CDR3 nucleotides are TGTGCCAGCAGCTGGCTCGGGACCCGAAACACCGGGGAGCTGTTTTTT. Looking up the rest from reference TRBV7-2 and TRBJ2-2 gives the full variable domain: GAGVSQSPSNKVTEKGKDVELRCDPISGHTALYWYRQSLGQGLEFLIYFQGNSAPDKSGLPSDRFSAERTGGSVSTLTIQRTQQEDSAVYLCASSWLGTRNTGELFFGEGSRLTVL.

The chain is built from TRBV19 and TRBJ1-2; no clear D gene. The CDR3 runs to 17 residues. Trimming removed 5 bases at V and 0 bases at J, with 19 bases between. Per the germline V gene, CDR1 is LNHDA and CDR2 is SQIVND (reference sequence). The CDR3 here is CASSSLPGSSSNYGYTF. The CDR3 coding sequence is TGTGCCAGTAGTTCCCTACCAGGCTCGAGCTCTAACTATGGCTACACCTTC.

The chain combines TRBV20-1 with TRBJ1-1; D call uncertain. V was pared by 5 bases and J by 6 bases, with 10 bases between. CDR3 size: 11 residues. Germline lookup yields CDR1 DFQATT and CDR2 SNEGSKA (reference sequence). CDR3 amino acids: CSAPRQSEAFF. CDR3 coding DNA: TGCAGTGCTCCCCGGCAGTCTGAAGCTTTCTTT.

The chain carries TRBV27 and TRBJ2-1; the D gene is possibly TRBD1 (6 bases). V shed 4 bases and J shed 4 bases, with 17 bases lying between them. The germline CDR1 and CDR2 sequences are MNHEY and SMNVEV (reference sequence). The CDR3 is made up of 16 amino acids. The CDR3 DNA is TGTGCCAGCAGTTCGTCGACCCGGGACATATACAATGAGCAGTTCTTC. Translated, it gives CASSSSTRDIYNEQFF.

This sequence joins TRBV11-2 and TRBJ2-5; tentatively, D is TRBD2 (6 bases). This CDR3 region has 16 residues. Trimming left V 5 bases short and J 2 bases short, with 18 bases between. Germline V gene sequence: CDR1 SGHAT, CDR2 FQNNGV. The CDR3 region has the DNA TGTGCCAGCAGCCTCCGGGGAGGAGGTGGGCAAGAGACCCAGTACTTC. Its protein is CASSLRGGGGQETQYF.

This rearrangement joins TRBV7-9 to TRBJ2-2; 12 bases match TRBD2. The CDR3 is 16 residues long. The germline V gene has CDR1 SEHNR and CDR2 FQNEAQ (reference sequence). The trim removed 4 bases at V and 4 bases at J, leaving 4 bases unmatched. The CDR3, as DNA: TGTGCCAGCAGCTCGGGGACTAGCGGGCCCACCGGGGAGCTGTTTTTT. It is translated as CASSSGTSGPTGELFF.

This chain joins TRBV5-1 and TRBJ1-2; 8 nucleotides line up with TRBD1. V shed 4 bases and J 12 bases; nucleotides not matched to a gene: 8. From germline, CDR1 is SGHRS and CDR2 YFSETQ. The length of the CDR3 is 12 residues. CDR3 loop: CASSEQQGGNTF. In DNA, the CDR3 is TGCGCCAGCAGCGAACAACAGGGGGGGAACACCTTC.

The V and J genes are TRBV5-4 and TRBJ1-2; D is perhaps TRBD1 (5 bases). Per the germline V gene, CDR1 is SGHNT and CDR2 is YYREEE (reference sequence). Trimming removed 0 bases from V and 5 bases from J, with 14 bases in between. This CDR3 has 15 amino acids. The CDR3 region has the DNA TGTGCCAGCAGCTTGGCCTCGGGGGGGGAGTATGGCTACACCTTC. Translated, it gives CASSLASGGEYGYTF. Full variable domain (missing parts from reference TRBV5-4 and TRBJ1-2): ETGVTQSPTHLIKTRGQQVTLRCSSQSGHNTVSWYQQALGQGPQFIFQYYREEENGRGNFPPRFSGLQFPNYSSELNVNALELDDSALYLCASSLASGGEYGYTFGSGTRLTVV.

The chain carries TRBV2 and TRBJ1-5, with D possibly matching TRBD1 (6 bases). Germline CDR1 and CDR2: SNHLY and FYNNEI. There are 15 residues in the CDR3. V dropped 4 bases and J dropped 0 bases, with 10 bases sitting between them. CDR3 region: CASSGVGGSNQPQHF. CDR3 bases: TGTGCCAGCAGTGGTGTAGGGGGTAGCAATCAGCCCCAGCATTTT. The variable domain in full, with the rest retrieved from reference TRBV2 and TRBJ1-5, is EPEVTQTPSHQVTQMGQEVILRCVPISNHLYFYWYRQILGQKVEFLVSFYNNEISEKSEIFDDQFSVERPDGSNFTLKIRSTKLEDSAMYFCASSGVGGSNQPQHFGDGTRLSIL.

In DNA, the CDR3 is TGTGCCAGCAGTCAAACAGGTTCGAACACTGAAGCTTTCTTT. Translation gives CASSQTGSNTEAFF. The J gene is TRBJ1-1, the V gene TRBV7-3; possible D gene TRBD1, 5 bases. Germline V gene data show CDR1 as SGHTA and CDR2 as FQGTGA. V was clipped by 6 bases and J by 1 base, with 12 bases between them. The CDR3 sequence is 14 residues long.

The V call is TRBV7-9, the J call TRBJ2-3, with TRBD1 as a possible D gene (6 bases). Trimming stripped 1 base from V and 5 bases from J, with 22 bases between. Germline CDR1 is SEHNR and CDR2 is FQNEAQ (reference sequence). The length of the CDR3 is 18 residues. The CDR3 region has the DNA TGTGCCAGCAGCTTAGTCGCCGGGACATACCTCATAGGAGATACGCAGTATTTT. It encodes CASSLVAGTYLIGDTQYF.

The table lists this clonotype with a few counts. The chain recombines TRBV20-1 with TRBJ1-6, with D uncertain. CDR1 and CDR2 (germline): DFQATT, SNEGSKA (reference sequence). V gave up 3 bases and J gave up 7 bases, with 10 bases separating them. This CDR3 is built from 13 residues. The CDR3 sequence is CSASQTGNSPLHF. DNA for the CDR3: TGCAGTGCTAGTCAGACGGGCAATTCACCCCTCCACTTT.

CDR3 residues: CAWRRQGYGNTIYF. DNA of the CDR3: TGTGCCTGGCGAAGGCAGGGCTATGGAAACACCATATATTTT. V and J are TRBV30 and TRBJ1-3, with D tentatively TRBD1 (5 bases). Per germline, CDR1 GTSNPN and CDR2 SVGIG (reference sequence). The CDR3 is 14 residues long. V lost 5 bases, J lost 3 bases, and 14 bases lay in between.

This clonotype was counted only a few times. The genes are TRBV7-2 and TRBJ2-5; D possibly corresponds to TRBD1 (5 bases). The CDR3 is 15 residues long. Germline CDR1 and CDR2: SGHTA and FQGNSA. Trimming pared 5 bases from V and 4 bases from J, leaving 17 bases between. This CDR3 is CASSPVRGTGETQYF. CDR3 sequence (DNA): TGTGCCAGCAGCCCCGTAAGGGGAACGGGAGAGACCCAGTACTTC.

This clonotype was recorded only once. The chain employs TRBV7-3 and TRBJ2-1; 7 nucleotides match TRBD2. This CDR3 spans 17 amino acids. The germline V gene has CDR1 SGHTA and CDR2 FQGTGA. With V trimmed by 1 base and J by 12 bases, 18 bases remained unmatched. The DNA for the CDR3 is TGTGCCAGCAGCTTAAGGGGCGGGAGAGGGGATAGTATATTGCAGTTCTTC. It yields the protein CASSLRGGRGDSILQFF.

The chain has TRBV20-1 and TRBJ2-3; TRBD2 is a possible D gene (5 bases). Germline V gene data show CDR1 as DFQATT and CDR2 as SNEGSKA (reference sequence). CDR3 length: 12 residues. Trimming removed 3 bases at V and 6 bases at J, with 10 bases between. The CDR3 DNA sequence: TGCAGTGCTAGGGAACCGGGGGATACGCAGTATTTT. Encoded protein: CSAREPGDTQYF.